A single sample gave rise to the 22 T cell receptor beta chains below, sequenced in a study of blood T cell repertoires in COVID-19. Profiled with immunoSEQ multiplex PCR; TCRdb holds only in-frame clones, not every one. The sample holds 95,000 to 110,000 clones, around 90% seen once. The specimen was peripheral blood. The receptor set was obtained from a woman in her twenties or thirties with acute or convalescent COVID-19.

The CDR3 DNA reads as TGTGCCAGCAGTTTATCATGGAGGGTGCTGAGGAACACTGAAGCTTTCTTT. This codes for CASSLSWRVLRNTEAFF. V usage is TRBV27 and J usage is TRBJ1-1, with D hard to call. The germline CDR1 and CDR2 sequences are MNHEY and SMNVEV (reference sequence). Between the trimmed V and J ends, which lost 0 bases and 1 base, there was a span of 15 bases. The CDR3 is made up of 17 amino acids.

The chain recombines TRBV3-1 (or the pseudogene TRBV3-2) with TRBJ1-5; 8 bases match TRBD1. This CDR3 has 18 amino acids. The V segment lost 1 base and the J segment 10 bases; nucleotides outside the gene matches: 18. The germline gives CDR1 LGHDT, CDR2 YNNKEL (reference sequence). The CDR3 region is CASSQGPRRTGRMEPQHF. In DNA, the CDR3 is TGTGCCAGCAGCCAAGGTCCCCGCCGGACAGGGAGGATGGAACCCCAGCATTTT.

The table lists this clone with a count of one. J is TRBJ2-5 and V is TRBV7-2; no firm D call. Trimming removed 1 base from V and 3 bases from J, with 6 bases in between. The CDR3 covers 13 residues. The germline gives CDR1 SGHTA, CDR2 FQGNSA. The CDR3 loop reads CASSLVHEETQYF. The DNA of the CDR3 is TGTGCCAGCAGCTTAGTACACGAAGAGACCCAGTACTTC.

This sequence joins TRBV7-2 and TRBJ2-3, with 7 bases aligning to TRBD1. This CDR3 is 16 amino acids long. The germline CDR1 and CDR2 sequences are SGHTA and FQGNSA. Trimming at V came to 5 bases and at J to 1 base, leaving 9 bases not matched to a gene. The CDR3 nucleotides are TGTGCCAGCAGCCCCAATAAGGGGGCGCGCACAGATACGCAGTATTTT. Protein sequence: CASSPNKGARTDTQYF.

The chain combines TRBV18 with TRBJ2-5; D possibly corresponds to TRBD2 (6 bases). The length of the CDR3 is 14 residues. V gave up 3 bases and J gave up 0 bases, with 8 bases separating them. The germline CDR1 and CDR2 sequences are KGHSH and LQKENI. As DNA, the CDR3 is TGTGCCAGCTCACCGGGACTGAACCAAGAGACCCAGTACTTC. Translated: CASSPGLNQETQYF.

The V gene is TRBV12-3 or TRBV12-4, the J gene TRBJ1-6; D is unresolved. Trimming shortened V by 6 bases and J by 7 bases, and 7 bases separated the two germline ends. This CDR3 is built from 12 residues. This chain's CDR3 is CASRSGNSPLHF. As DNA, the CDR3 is TGTGCCAGCAGATCGGGAAATTCACCCCTCCACTTT.

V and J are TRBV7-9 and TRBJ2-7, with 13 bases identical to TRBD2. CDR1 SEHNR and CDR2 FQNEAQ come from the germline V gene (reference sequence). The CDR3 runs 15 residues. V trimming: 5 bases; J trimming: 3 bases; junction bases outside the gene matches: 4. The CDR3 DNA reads TGTGCCAGCAGCCCAGGGACTAGCGGGATCTACGAGCAGTACTTC. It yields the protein CASSPGTSGIYEQYF. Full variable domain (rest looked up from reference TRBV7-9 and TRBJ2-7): DTGVSQNPRHKITKRGQNVTFRCDPISEHNRLYWYRQTLGQGPEFLTYFQNEAQLEKSRLLSDRFSAERPKGSFSTLEIQRTEQGDSAMYLCASSPGTSGIYEQYFGPGTRLTVT.

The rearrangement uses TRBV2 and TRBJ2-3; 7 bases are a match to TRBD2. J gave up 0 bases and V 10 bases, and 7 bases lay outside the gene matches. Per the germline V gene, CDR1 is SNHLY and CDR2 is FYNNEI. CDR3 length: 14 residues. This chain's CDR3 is CAKGLPSSTDTQYF. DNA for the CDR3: TGTGCCAAGGGACTACCTTCAAGCACAGATACGCAGTATTTT.

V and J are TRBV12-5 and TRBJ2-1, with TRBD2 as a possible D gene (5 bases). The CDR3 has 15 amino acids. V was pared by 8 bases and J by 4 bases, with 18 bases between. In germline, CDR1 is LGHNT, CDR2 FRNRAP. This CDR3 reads CASLSGPRAYNEQFF. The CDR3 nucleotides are TGTGCTAGTCTCAGCGGACCTAGGGCGTACAATGAGCAGTTCTTC.

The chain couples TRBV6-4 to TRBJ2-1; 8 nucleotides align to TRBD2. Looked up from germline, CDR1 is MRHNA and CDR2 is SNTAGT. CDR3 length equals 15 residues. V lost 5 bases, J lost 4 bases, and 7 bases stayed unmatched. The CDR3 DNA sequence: TGTGCCAGCAGTCATGTCGGGGGGGCTTACAATGAGCAGTTCTTC. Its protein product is CASSHVGGAYNEQFF.

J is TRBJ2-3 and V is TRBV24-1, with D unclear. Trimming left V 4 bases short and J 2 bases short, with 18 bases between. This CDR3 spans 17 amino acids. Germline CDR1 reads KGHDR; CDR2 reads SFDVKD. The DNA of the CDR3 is TGTGCCACCAGTGACCCCCTTTTTACTGCCGACACAGATACGCAGTATTTT. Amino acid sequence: CATSDPLFTADTDTQYF.

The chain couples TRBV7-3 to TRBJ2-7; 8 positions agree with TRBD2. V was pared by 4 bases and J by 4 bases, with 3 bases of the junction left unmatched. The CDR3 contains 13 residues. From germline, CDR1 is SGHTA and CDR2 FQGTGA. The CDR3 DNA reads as TGTGCCAGCAGCTCCCGCGGGGGGTACGAGCAGTACTTC. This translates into CASSSRGGYEQYF.

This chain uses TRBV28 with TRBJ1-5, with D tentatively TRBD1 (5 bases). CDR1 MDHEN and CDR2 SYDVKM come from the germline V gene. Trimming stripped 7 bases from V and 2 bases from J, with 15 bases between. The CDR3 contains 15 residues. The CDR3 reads CASIRRLTGNQPQHF. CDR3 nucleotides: TGTGCCAGCATTAGGCGTTTGACAGGCAATCAGCCCCAGCATTTT.

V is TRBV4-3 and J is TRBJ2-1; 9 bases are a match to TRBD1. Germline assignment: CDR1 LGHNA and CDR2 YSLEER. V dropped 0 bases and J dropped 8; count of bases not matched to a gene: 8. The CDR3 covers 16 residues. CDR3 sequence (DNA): TGCGCCAGCAGCCAAGAATCAACAGGGGGCATGGATGAGCAGTTCTTC. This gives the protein CASSQESTGGMDEQFF.

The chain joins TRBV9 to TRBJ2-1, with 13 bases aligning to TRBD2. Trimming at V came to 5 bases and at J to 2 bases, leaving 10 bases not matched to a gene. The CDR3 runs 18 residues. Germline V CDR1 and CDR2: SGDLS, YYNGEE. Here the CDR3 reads CASSKGGLAGPPYNEQFF. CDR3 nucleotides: TGTGCCAGCAGTAAAGGGGGACTAGCGGGGCCCCCCTACAATGAGCAGTTCTTC.

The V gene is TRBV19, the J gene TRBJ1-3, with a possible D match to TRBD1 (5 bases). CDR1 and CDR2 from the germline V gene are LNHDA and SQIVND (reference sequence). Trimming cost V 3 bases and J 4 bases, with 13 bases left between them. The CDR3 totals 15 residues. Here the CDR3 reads CASSIQGSFGNTIYF. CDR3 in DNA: TGTGCCAGTAGTATCCAGGGATCCTTCGGAAACACCATATATTTT.

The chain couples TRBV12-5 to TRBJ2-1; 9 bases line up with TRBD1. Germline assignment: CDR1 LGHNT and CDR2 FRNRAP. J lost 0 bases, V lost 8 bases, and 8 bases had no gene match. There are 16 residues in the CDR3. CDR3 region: CASRDADRGSYNEQFF. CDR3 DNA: TGTGCTAGTCGTGATGCGGACAGGGGCTCCTACAATGAGCAGTTCTTC.

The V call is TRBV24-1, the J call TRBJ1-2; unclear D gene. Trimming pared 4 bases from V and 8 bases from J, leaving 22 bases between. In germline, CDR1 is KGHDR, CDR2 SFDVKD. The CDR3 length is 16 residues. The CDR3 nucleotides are TGTGCCACCAGTGACAGCCGGACCGGGTACGAGCGGGGCTACACCTTC. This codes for CATSDSRTGYERGYTF.

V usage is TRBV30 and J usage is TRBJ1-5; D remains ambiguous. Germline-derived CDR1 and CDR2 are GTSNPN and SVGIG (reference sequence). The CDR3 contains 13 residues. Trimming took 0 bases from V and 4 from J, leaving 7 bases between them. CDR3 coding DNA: TGTGCCTGGAGTGTAGCTTCTAATCAGCCCCAGCATTTT. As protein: CAWSVASNQPQHF.

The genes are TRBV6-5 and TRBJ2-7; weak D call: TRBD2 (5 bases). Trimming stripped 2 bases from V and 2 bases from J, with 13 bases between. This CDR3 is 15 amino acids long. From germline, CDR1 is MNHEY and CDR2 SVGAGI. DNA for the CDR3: TGTGCCAGCAGTTACACCGGGCGGGTCCCCTACGAGCAGTACTTC. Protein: CASSYTGRVPYEQYF.

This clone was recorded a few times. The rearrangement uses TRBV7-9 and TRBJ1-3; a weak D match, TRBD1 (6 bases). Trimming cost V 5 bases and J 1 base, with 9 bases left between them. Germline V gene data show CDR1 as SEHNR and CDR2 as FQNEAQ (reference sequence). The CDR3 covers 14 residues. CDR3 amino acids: CASSRRGSGNTIYF. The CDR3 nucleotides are TGTGCCAGCAGCCGCAGGGGTTCTGGAAACACCATATATTTT.

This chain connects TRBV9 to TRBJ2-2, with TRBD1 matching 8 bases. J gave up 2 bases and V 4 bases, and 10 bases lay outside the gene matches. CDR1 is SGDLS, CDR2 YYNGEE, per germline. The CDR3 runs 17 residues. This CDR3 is CASSNRKDRANTGELFF. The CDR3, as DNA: TGTGCCAGCAGCAACAGAAAGGACAGGGCAAACACCGGGGAGCTGTTTTTT.